The TCR beta chain under discussion was sequenced for a study of T cell clonotyping in hematopoietic cell transplantation (dated by TCRdb to 2020 to 2022). Turning to the overall study: In the study, 150 or so blood samples were gathered from under 45 consecutive transplant recipients and their related donors. Patients were recruited between late 2015 and 2017 and followed until late 2020 or death. Broader findings and caveats from the paper: Recipient repertoires showed only a small fraction of overlap with donor repertoires, and over 95% appeared de novo at the given depth. Donor and pretransplant recipient Inverse Simpson Index values predicted broader posttransplant TCR repertoire diversity. Recipient TCR diversity fell after transplant, with pathologically expanded clonotypes rising progressively from day 30 to day 180. The sample size was limited, and because cells were not sorted, the contributions of CD4 and CD8 repertoires could not be separated.

The immunoSEQ assay, a bias-controlled multiplex PCR with V- and J-specific primers, was used to amplify TCR beta CDR3 regions from genomic DNA. A second PCR step added a proprietary barcode and Illumina adapter sequences to the CDR3 amplicons. CDR3 libraries were sequenced on an Illumina MiSeq instrument. The authors' analysis ran thus. Export and quality control were handled in immunoSEQ Analyzer 3.0, while downstream analyses relied on R Bioconductor and Immunarch. Repertoire metrics were calculated using only productive rearrangements within the normalized downsampled data set. In the normalized cohort, a clonotype counted as pathologically expanded if the clonotype was larger than 5 templates. The Inverse Simpson Index was used to measure repertoire diversity. To capture all clonotypes, the CMV-specificity analyses were run on the non-normalized data set. TCRdb took over this immuneACCESS table, retaining in-frame rearrangements with V and J assigned. Such tables are incomplete; in checked studies, under half of the missing clones stem from an unresolved V gene, and the remainder is unexplained. V and J calls plus clone size are reproduced from that table; the DNA served to infer D and trimming. The sample table lists approximately 42,000 clones, 95% of them with a count of one. The ten largest clones represent 0.85% to 1% of the sample.

Comments on this clone: Its antigen is unknown. No base quality information exists; no much larger clone differs at one position.

Related transplant donors provided blood samples for TCR beta sequencing. Nuclei Lysis Solution was used to extract genomic DNA from fresh or cryopreserved unfractionated peripheral blood mononuclear cells. CDR1 is given as SGHRS and CDR2 as YFSETQ, both from the germline V gene. Trimming takes 3 bases off V and 4 bases off J; junction bases not matched to a gene: 13. The CDR3, from cysteine to phenylalanine, totals 17 residues. Only the CDR3 DNA is retained, 51 bases long and in frame from the first base. Sequencing input: peripheral blood mononuclear cells. Rearrangement joined TRBV5-1 to TRBJ1-2, with 9 middle bases fitting TRBD1. The receptor's source is a man younger than 40 in good health. Some clones in this sample may be carry-over from other donors' samples. At the DNA level, the sequence is TGCGCCAGCAGCTGGGGCACAGGGGGCGCTTACCCCTATGGCTACACCTTC. Translated, this is CASSWGTGGAYPYGYTF.